Listed below are T cell receptor beta chains from one sample, sequenced in a study of T cell responses to AZD1222 COVID-19 vaccine. The protocol was immunoSEQ multiplex PCR, while the TCRdb copy is restricted to in-frame clones and leaves out a portion. The top ten hold 3% to 4% of the sample, which has 100,000 to 120,000 clones, about 86% seen once. The specimen comprised peripheral blood, sampled on day 0 of AZD1222 vaccination. The receptors originated from an adult in good health. Each CDR3 is given without its conserved first and last residue.

J,V,CDR3
TRBJ1-5,TRBV7-9,ASSEMHQPQH
TRBJ1-1,TRBV6-5,ASTERRDTEAF
TRBJ1-2,TRBV7-9,ASSFRSGGDYT
TRBJ2-4,TRBV23-1,ASSPHAQGAGGKNIQY
TRBJ1-5,TRBV6-5,ASSRRGDRGGPQH
TRBJ2-1,TRBV9,ASSVDGYNEQF
TRBJ1-3,TRBV5-1,ASSLAGLSGNTIY
TRBJ1-2,TRBV28,ASSLRTYGYT
TRBJ1-3,TRBV30,AWSWPPGGSGNTIY
TRBJ1-1,TRBV5-4,ASSPGDRGPTEAF
TRBJ2-5,TRBV19,ASSTGFQETQY
TRBJ2-3,TRBV6-2/TRBV6-3,ASSYESGGRSSTDTQY
TRBJ2-2,TRBV5-4,ASSLVGTKTGELF
TRBJ2-7,TRBV5-1,ASSWDSDYEQY
TRBJ2-7,TRBV28,ASSPPDSYEQY
TRBJ1-2,TRBV6-5,ASSYGGGRDYGYT
TRBJ1-5,TRBV10-3,AISESTWTDDQPQH
TRBJ2-3,TRBV6-5,ASTMGLSTDTQY
TRBJ1-1,TRBV5-1,ASRVSTGVVNTEAF
TRBJ2-2,TRBV2,ASSETGSSGELF
TRBJ1-1,TRBV2,ASKSRQGGNTEAF
TRBJ2-3,TRBV11-3,ASSFDADTQY
TRBJ1-6,TRBV4-1,ASSQTVGTGSPLH
TRBJ2-6,TRBV28,ASSPGTGVSGANVLT
TRBJ1-2,TRBV7-2,ASSLGGTVRNYGYT
TRBJ1-1,TRBV11-3,ASSLDRVGEAF
TRBJ2-2,TRBV5-6,ASSSIAGSAGELF
TRBJ1-6,TRBV28,ASSRTGDNSPLH
TRBJ2-3,TRBV28,ASSLSAGADTQY
TRBJ1-6,TRBV7-8,ASSFGGEGAPLH
TRBJ2-7,TRBV13,ASSQVRTGVSYEQY
TRBJ2-2,TRBV6-5,ASSYSLAGVGELF
TRBJ2-7,TRBV15,ATSRDHVGQY
TRBJ1-1,TRBV28,AGSGETEAF
TRBJ2-3,TRBV7-2,ASSSAGGTRANTQY
TRBJ2-2,TRBV6-6,ASSSDRGLGTGELF
TRBJ2-6,TRBV3-1/TRBV3-2,ASSGPSGANVLT
TRBJ2-7,TRBV10-3,AISDLDGDAYEQY
TRBJ2-2,TRBV7-9,ASSFRGELF
TRBJ2-3,TRBV6-1,ASSVKTATDRVRADTQY
TRBJ1-1,TRBV5-1,ASSLTPRGNTEAF
TRBJ2-7,TRBV14,ASSYPGQGQFEQY
TRBJ2-1,TRBV6-5,ASRLGREQF
TRBJ1-1,TRBV4-2,ASSQDPGGRFEAF
TRBJ2-2,TRBV6-5,ASSYVDRGGTGELF
TRBJ2-7,TRBV6-1,ASSERGRPAYEQY
TRBJ1-4,TRBV2,ASSAQGGSTNEKLF
TRBJ2-7,TRBV29-1,SVGLYTGKTHSYEQY
TRBJ2-7,TRBV6-5,ASYGTSGTYEQY
TRBJ1-4,TRBV15,ATSRDGSPGGEKLF
TRBJ2-1,TRBV6-6,ASSPPPARGWVGNEQF
TRBJ1-5,TRBV15,ATSWTEISNQPQH
TRBJ2-1,TRBV11-2,ASSLARPSGANEQF
TRBJ1-5,TRBV7-2,ASSFISNQPQH
TRBJ1-1,TRBV28,ASSLWGRSLNTEAF